Listed below are T cell receptor beta chains from one sample, sequenced in a study of T cells in tumors after PD-1 blockade. Sequencing was performed with immunoSEQ multiplex PCR; in TCRdb, only in-frame clones are kept and a portion is missing. The sample carries about 33,000 clones, around 80% recorded once. Sequencing used PBMCs, obtained before anti-PD-1 treatment. The receptor set was obtained from a human donor with basal cell carcinoma. CDR3s include the opening cysteine and the closing phenylalanine or tryptophan. Each record gives: V gene, D gene, clone size, J gene, CDR3 DNA, CDR3 protein. The D gene is left open where the match is weak. Some rows mark clone size as missing; the rest say once, few, many or name a class of expanded clone.

V gene: TRBV27; D gene: -; clone size: -; J gene: TRBJ1-6; CDR3 DNA: TGTGCCAGCCATGCTGGGGGTTGGGGGGGCGCGTTTAATTCACCCCTCCACTTT; CDR3 protein: CASHAGGWGGAFNSPLHF
V gene: TRBV2; D gene: TRBD2; clone size: -; J gene: TRBJ2-3; CDR3 DNA: TGTGCCAGCAGGACTAGCGGAGGGGGAAATACGCAGTATTTT; CDR3 protein: CASRTSGGGNTQYF
V gene: TRBV9; D gene: -; clone size: -; J gene: TRBJ1-3; CDR3 DNA: TGTGCCAGCAGCGTAGAAGGTGGAAACACCATATATTTT; CDR3 protein: CASSVEGGNTIYF
V gene: TRBV6-5; D gene: TRBD1; clone size: -; J gene: TRBJ1-6; CDR3 DNA: TGTGCCAGCGGACCCGGGACAGGGGATTCACCCCTCCACTTT; CDR3 protein: CASGPGTGDSPLHF
V gene: TRBV9; D gene: -; clone size: -; J gene: TRBJ1-1; CDR3 DNA: TGTGCCAGCAGCGCTTACCAACAGGGTTCCACTGAAGCTTTCTTT; CDR3 protein: CASSAYQQGSTEAFF
V gene: TRBV19; D gene: TRBD1; clone size: -; J gene: TRBJ1-1; CDR3 DNA: TGTGCCAGTAGTGAACAGGGGGCTAGCACTGAAGCTTTCTTT; CDR3 protein: CASSEQGASTEAFF
V gene: TRBV6-2/TRBV6-3; D gene: -; clone size: -; J gene: TRBJ1-3; CDR3 DNA: TGTGCCAGCAGCGCCCTCCGAGGAAACACCATATATTTT; CDR3 protein: CASSALRGNTIYF
V gene: TRBV2; D gene: -; clone size: -; J gene: TRBJ1-1; CDR3 DNA: TGTGCCAGCAGCGCCACGGCCATGAACACTGAAGCTTTCTTT; CDR3 protein: CASSATAMNTEAFF
V gene: TRBV6-5; D gene: -; clone size: -; J gene: TRBJ1-1; CDR3 DNA: TGTGCCAGCAGTTACGACGGGAGCACTGAAGCTTTCTTT; CDR3 protein: CASSYDGSTEAFF
V gene: TRBV7-2; D gene: TRBD2; clone size: -; J gene: TRBJ2-3; CDR3 DNA: TGTGCCAGCAGCTCGACTAGCGGGGGGGCCGCAGATACGCAGTATTTT; CDR3 protein: CASSSTSGGAADTQYF
V gene: TRBV7-8; D gene: TRBD1; clone size: few; J gene: TRBJ1-2; CDR3 DNA: TGTGCCAGCAGCTTGGGGACAGGGGATGGCTACACCTTC; CDR3 protein: CASSLGTGDGYTF
V gene: TRBV19; D gene: TRBD2; clone size: -; J gene: TRBJ2-1; CDR3 DNA: TGTGCCAGTAGTCAGAGCTATAGGGTATTAGCGGGGGGGCACCACAATGAGCAGTTCTTC; CDR3 protein: CASSQSYRVLAGGHHNEQFF
V gene: TRBV30; D gene: -; clone size: -; J gene: TRBJ1-6; CDR3 DNA: TGTGCCTGGAGACGTGACTCCCGGGCGTTAAATTCACCCCTCCACTTT; CDR3 protein: CAWRRDSRALNSPLHF
V gene: TRBV6-2/TRBV6-3; D gene: -; clone size: -; J gene: TRBJ2-6; CDR3 DNA: TGTGCCAGCAGTCCCCCTGAGCCGGGGGCCAACGTCCTGACTTTC; CDR3 protein: CASSPPEPGANVLTF
V gene: TRBV5-4; D gene: -; clone size: -; J gene: TRBJ2-1; CDR3 DNA: TGTGCCAGCAGCCAACCACGACTCAATGAGCAGTTCTTC; CDR3 protein: CASSQPRLNEQFF
V gene: TRBV7-9; D gene: -; clone size: -; J gene: TRBJ2-3; CDR3 DNA: TGTGCCAGCAGCCCCCCCGGCAGGGGGGAAGCAGATACGCAGTATTTT; CDR3 protein: CASSPPGRGEADTQYF
V gene: TRBV7-7; D gene: -; clone size: -; J gene: TRBJ2-3; CDR3 DNA: TGTGCCAGCAGCCCTGGATACTCCCAGTACACAGATACGCAGTATTTT; CDR3 protein: CASSPGYSQYTDTQYF
V gene: TRBV30; D gene: -; clone size: once; J gene: TRBJ1-1; CDR3 DNA: TGTGCCTGGGGGGTTGGAAACACTGAAGCTTTCTTT; CDR3 protein: CAWGVGNTEAFF
V gene: TRBV4-1; D gene: -; clone size: few; J gene: TRBJ2-3; CDR3 DNA: TGCGCCAGCAGGGCTACCCTCACAGATACGCAGTATTTT; CDR3 protein: CASRATLTDTQYF
V gene: TRBV9; D gene: TRBD1; clone size: -; J gene: TRBJ2-7; CDR3 DNA: TGTGCCAGCAGCCCCAGGAGGGACAGGCCTTCCTACGAGCAGTACTTC; CDR3 protein: CASSPRRDRPSYEQYF
V gene: TRBV19; D gene: TRBD1; clone size: -; J gene: TRBJ2-5; CDR3 DNA: TGTGCCAGTAGTGATCACAGGGGCTTCCAAGAGACCCAGTACTTC; CDR3 protein: CASSDHRGFQETQYF
V gene: TRBV18; D gene: -; clone size: once; J gene: TRBJ1-5; CDR3 DNA: TGTGCCAGCTGCAAGGACAGCTCTGGGCAGCCCCAGCATTTT; CDR3 protein: CASCKDSSGQPQHF
V gene: TRBV24-1; D gene: TRBD2; clone size: -; J gene: TRBJ2-1; CDR3 DNA: TGTGCCACCAGTGACCAATTGAGCGGGGTAAACAATGAGCAGTTCTTC; CDR3 protein: CATSDQLSGVNNEQFF
V gene: TRBV6-5; D gene: TRBD2; clone size: -; J gene: TRBJ2-2; CDR3 DNA: TGTGCCAGCAGTTTACTAGCGTTTACCGGGGAGCTGTTTTTT; CDR3 protein: CASSLLAFTGELFF
V gene: TRBV29-1; D gene: -; clone size: -; J gene: TRBJ2-1; CDR3 DNA: TGCAGCGTTGAAGTCGGGGGGCAGTTCTTC; CDR3 protein: CSVEVGGQFF
V gene: TRBV2; D gene: -; clone size: -; J gene: TRBJ1-5; CDR3 DNA: TGTGCCAGCAGTGATGAAGGGACTTATAGCAATCAGCCCCAGCATTTT; CDR3 protein: CASSDEGTYSNQPQHF
V gene: TRBV7-2; D gene: TRBD2; clone size: -; J gene: TRBJ2-7; CDR3 DNA: TGTGCCAGCGGGGGACTAGCGCTCTCCTACGAGCAGTACTTC; CDR3 protein: CASGGLALSYEQYF
V gene: TRBV4-3; D gene: -; clone size: -; J gene: TRBJ1-4; CDR3 DNA: TGCGCCAGCAGCCAACGTCTCGATGAAAAACTGTTTTTT; CDR3 protein: CASSQRLDEKLFF
V gene: TRBV7-9; D gene: TRBD1; clone size: -; J gene: TRBJ2-2; CDR3 DNA: TGTGCCAGCGAACGGGACAGGGGAACCGGGGAGCTGTTTTTT; CDR3 protein: CASERDRGTGELFF